Shown below are 15 T cell receptor beta chains from a single sample sequenced in a study of OX40 agonist ivuxolimab in advanced cancers. The table came from immunoSEQ multiplex PCR; TCRdb's copy has only in-frame clones and leaves some out. The sample yields roughly 80,000 clones, approximately 94% seen once. Here the sequenced sample was CD4+ or CD8+ T cells sorted from blood, taken in a trial of the OX40 agonist ivuxolimab. The receptors here all came from an adult with an advanced solid tumor such as melanoma, head and neck, liver or kidney cancer.

J is TRBJ2-5 and V is TRBV14; D uncertain. Deletions cut 1 base from V and 5 bases from J, with 8 bases between. This CDR3 has 13 amino acids. CDR1 SGHDN and CDR2 FVKESK come from the germline V gene. The CDR3 sequence: CASSQGEWETQYF. The CDR3 bases are TGTGCCAGCAGCCAAGGAGAGTGGGAGACCCAGTACTTC.

This rearrangement joins TRBV19 to TRBJ1-3; possibly TRBD1 for D (6 bases). Per the germline V gene, CDR1 is LNHDA and CDR2 is SQIVND (reference sequence). The CDR3 loop spans 17 amino acids. Trimming pared 1 base from V and 0 bases from J, leaving 13 bases between. CDR3 nucleotides: TGTGCCAGTAGTATAGGCGGAGGACAGCACTCTGGAAACACCATATATTTT. This translates into CASSIGGGQHSGNTIYF.

CDR3 amino acids: CASSPWDSRVYEQYF. The CDR3 DNA sequence: TGCGCCAGCAGCCCATGGGACTCCCGGGTCTACGAGCAGTACTTC. This sequence joins TRBV5-1 and TRBJ2-7, with D possibly TRBD2 on 6 matching bases. Germline V lookup: CDR1 SGHRS, CDR2 YFSETQ. The CDR3 has 15 residues. V lost 4 bases, J lost 3 bases, and 17 bases lay in between.

The chain joins TRBV27 to TRBJ2-5; D is uncertain. Per germline, CDR1 MNHEY and CDR2 SMNVEV (reference sequence). V lost 5 bases and J 0 bases, leaving 10 bases between the germline ends. CDR3 length: 14 residues. DNA of the CDR3: TGTGCCAGCAGTAAATTCCAGGACCAAGAGACCCAGTACTTC. Amino acid sequence: CASSKFQDQETQYF.

J is TRBJ2-1 and V is TRBV5-8; D is unresolved. V gave up 2 bases and J gave up 6 bases, with 15 bases separating them. Germline V gene sequence: CDR1 SGHTS, CDR2 YDEGEE. This CDR3 comprises 15 residues. CDR3 nucleotides: TGTGCCAGCAGCTTACGGACCGAGTTTTTCAATGAGCAGTTCTTC. It codes for CASSLRTEFFNEQFF.

This chain links TRBV7-2 with TRBJ1-1; D call uncertain. Germline-derived CDR1 and CDR2 are SGHTA and FQGNSA. This CDR3 comprises 15 residues. V dropped 5 bases and J dropped 12 bases, with 25 bases sitting between them. The CDR3: CASSPSGIGVGYPFF. For the CDR3, the DNA is TGTGCCAGCAGCCCCTCTGGGATTGGGGTTGGGTATCCTTTCTTT.

The chain combines TRBV5-1 with TRBJ1-1; D call uncertain. CDR1 is SGHRS, CDR2 YFSETQ, per germline. The CDR3 loop spans 15 amino acids. V lost 4 bases and J lost 5, with 18 bases in between. The CDR3 is CASSDYGRIITEAFF. The CDR3 region has the DNA TGCGCCAGCAGCGACTACGGACGGATTATAACTGAAGCTTTCTTT. Full variable domain (missing parts from reference TRBV5-1 and TRBJ1-1): KAGVTQTPRYLIKTRGQQVTLSCSPISGHRSVSWYQQTPGQGLQFLFEYFSETQRNKGNFPGRFSGRQFSNSRSEMNVSTLELGDSALYLCASSDYGRIITEAFFGQGTRLTVV.

This clone is a singleton in its sample. This chain connects TRBV2 to TRBJ2-1; no reliable D call. CDR3 length: 13 residues. Germline CDR1 SNHLY, CDR2 FYNNEI. Trimming cost V 2 bases and J 4 bases, with 6 bases left between them. The CDR3 loop is CASSEFSYNEQFF. Here the CDR3 DNA reads TGTGCCAGCAGTGAATTTAGTTACAATGAGCAGTTCTTC.

In this sample, this clone turned up once. The gene calls are TRBV7-9 and TRBJ1-1; the D gene is possibly TRBD1 (6 bases). V was pared by 3 bases and J by 6 bases, with 8 bases between. This CDR3 region has 12 residues. The germline CDR1 and CDR2 sequences are SEHNR and FQNEAQ (reference sequence). Here the CDR3 DNA reads TGTGCCAGCAGCTTCAGGGGTTCTGAAGCTTTCTTT. Its translation: CASSFRGSEAFF.

CDR3 nucleotide sequence: TGTGCCAGCAGCGTCCGGACTAGTTGGCCCCAAGAGACCCAGTACTTC. Encoded protein: CASSVRTSWPQETQYF. The V gene is TRBV7-9, the J gene TRBJ2-5; the match to TRBD2 covers 7 bases. J lost 1 base, V lost 5 bases, and 10 bases had no gene match. Germline V gene data show CDR1 as SEHNR and CDR2 as FQNEAQ (reference sequence). This CDR3 is 16 amino acids long.

The chain couples TRBV6-5 to TRBJ2-7, with 8 bases fitting TRBD1. The CDR3 is 15 residues long. Trimming cost V 0 bases and J 5 bases; bases outside gene matches: 6. Germline-derived CDR1 and CDR2 are MNHEY and SVGAGI. DNA for the CDR3: TGTGCCAGCAGTTACTCTGGACAGGGAATCAACGAGCAGTACTTC. Its translation: CASSYSGQGINEQYF.

The chain uses TRBV18 and TRBJ2-1, with 15 bases that match TRBD2. The germline gives CDR1 KGHSH, CDR2 LQKENI. J was trimmed by 5 bases and V by 3 bases; bases with no gene match: 8. The CDR3 totals 18 residues. CDR3 sequence reads: CASSPGLAGGPLHNEQFF. The CDR3 DNA sequence: TGTGCCAGCTCACCGGGACTAGCGGGGGGCCCCCTGCACAATGAGCAGTTCTTC.

The chain is built from TRBV15 and TRBJ1-1, with D perhaps matching TRBD1 (5 bases). Germline values: CDR1 LNHNV, CDR2 YYDKDF (reference sequence). This CDR3 spans 16 amino acids. V was cut by 1 base and J by 6 bases, with 18 bases left in between. The CDR3 spells CATSRAVFGGVSEAFF. The CDR3 bases are TGTGCCACCAGCAGAGCGGTGTTTGGGGGGGTCTCTGAAGCTTTCTTT.

The chain employs TRBV5-1 and TRBJ1-2; 8 bases map to TRBD1. The germline gives CDR1 SGHRS, CDR2 YFSETQ. The CDR3 runs 12 residues. V was clipped by 6 bases and J by 8 bases; unmatched bases: 6. The CDR3 bases are TGCGCCAGCACTTCAGGGGGCTGGGGCTACACCTTC. It yields the protein CASTSGGWGYTF.

The rearrangement joins TRBV5-1 to TRBJ2-1, with a weak D call TRBD2 (6 bases). This CDR3 is 16 amino acids long. Germline lookup yields CDR1 SGHRS and CDR2 YFSETQ. V was cut by 0 bases and J by 0 bases, with 10 bases left in between. This CDR3 is CASSLAPGVSYNEQFF. The DNA for the CDR3 is TGCGCCAGCAGCTTGGCACCGGGGGTCTCCTACAATGAGCAGTTCTTC.